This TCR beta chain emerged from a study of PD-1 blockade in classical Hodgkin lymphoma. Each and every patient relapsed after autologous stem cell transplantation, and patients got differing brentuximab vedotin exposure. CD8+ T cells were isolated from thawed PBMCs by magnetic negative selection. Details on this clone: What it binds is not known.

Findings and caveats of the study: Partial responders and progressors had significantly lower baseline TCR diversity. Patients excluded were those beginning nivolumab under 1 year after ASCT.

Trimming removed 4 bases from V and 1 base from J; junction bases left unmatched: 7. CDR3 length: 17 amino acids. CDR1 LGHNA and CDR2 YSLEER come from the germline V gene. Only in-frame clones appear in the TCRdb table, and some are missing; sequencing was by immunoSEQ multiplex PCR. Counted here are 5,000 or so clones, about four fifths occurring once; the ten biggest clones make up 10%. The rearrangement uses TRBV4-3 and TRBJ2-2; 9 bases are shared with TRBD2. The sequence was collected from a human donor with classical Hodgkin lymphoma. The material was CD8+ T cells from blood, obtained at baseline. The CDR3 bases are TGCGCCAGCAGCCCTGAGGCACTAGCGGGGAACACCGGGGAGCTGTTTTTT. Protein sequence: CASSPEALAGNTGELFF.